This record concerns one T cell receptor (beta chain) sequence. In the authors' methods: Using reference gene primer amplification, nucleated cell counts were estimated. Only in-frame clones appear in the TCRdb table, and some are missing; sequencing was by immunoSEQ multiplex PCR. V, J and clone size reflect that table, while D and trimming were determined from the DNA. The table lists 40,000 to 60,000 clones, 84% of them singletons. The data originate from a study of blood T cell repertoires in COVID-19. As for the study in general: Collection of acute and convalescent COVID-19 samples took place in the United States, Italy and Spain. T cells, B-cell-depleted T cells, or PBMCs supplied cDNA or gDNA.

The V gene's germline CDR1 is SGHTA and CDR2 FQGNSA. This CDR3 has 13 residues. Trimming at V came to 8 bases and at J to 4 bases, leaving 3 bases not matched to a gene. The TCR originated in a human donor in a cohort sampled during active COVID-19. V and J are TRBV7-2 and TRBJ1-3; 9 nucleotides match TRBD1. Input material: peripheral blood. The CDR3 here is CASSGQGGNTIYF. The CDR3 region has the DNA TGTGCCAGCTCGGGACAGGGAGGAAACACCATATATTTT. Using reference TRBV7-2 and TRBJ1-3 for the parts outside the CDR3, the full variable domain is GAGVSQSPSNKVTEKGKDVELRCDPISGHTALYWYRQSLGQGLEFLIYFQGNSAPDKSGLPSDRFSAERTGGSVSTLTIQRTQQEDSAVYLCASSGQGGNTIYFGEGSWLTVV.